The 25 T cell receptor beta chains below come from one sample, sequenced in a study of shared clonotypes between healthy human individuals. Naive CD8 cells lacked CD45RO and underwent positive selection for CCR7, leaving out terminally differentiated effector memory CD45RA+ cells. Method: immunoSEQ multiplex PCR; TCRdb's copy keeps in-frame clones and lacks some. The table includes roughly 2 million clones, about 94% detected once. Input material: naive CD8+ T cells sorted from blood. Receptors were obtained from a man aged 18 to 29 in good health.

This chain connects TRBV6-5 to TRBJ2-2, with TRBD1 matching over 7 bases. J gave up 2 bases and V 5 bases, and 5 bases lay outside the gene matches. The CDR3 consists of 15 residues. Germline loops: CDR1 MNHEY, CDR2 SVGAGI. CDR3: CASSTTGENTGELFF. The DNA of the CDR3 is TGTGCCAGCAGTACCACAGGGGAAAACACCGGGGAGCTGTTTTTT.

The chain links TRBV4-1 to TRBJ2-1; D call uncertain. The CDR3 contains 12 residues. V dropped 1 base and J dropped 8 bases, with 6 bases sitting between them. In germline, CDR1 is MGHRA, CDR2 YSYEKL. This chain's CDR3 is CASSQGLYEQFF. The CDR3 nucleotides are TGCGCCAGCAGCCAAGGTCTCTATGAGCAGTTCTTC.

This clone was seen just once. The J gene is TRBJ2-5, the V gene TRBV11-2, with D unclear. The CDR3 is 14 amino acids. The V and J ends lost 0 bases and 0 bases respectively, with 5 bases between them. Germline V gives CDR1 SGHAT, CDR2 FQNNGV. The CDR3 region is CASSLERYQETQYF. The CDR3 DNA sequence: TGTGCCAGCAGCTTAGAAAGGTACCAAGAGACCCAGTACTTC. Full variable domain (missing parts from reference TRBV11-2 and TRBJ2-5): EAGVAQSPRYKIIEKRQSVAFWCNPISGHATLYWYQQILGQGPKLLIQFQNNGVVDDSQLPKDRFSAERLKGVDSTLKIQPAKLEDSAVYLCASSLERYQETQYFGPGTRLLVL.

The CDR3 sequence: CASSEFTGGGEKLFF. CDR3 bases: TGTGCCAGCAGTGAATTCACAGGGGGTGGTGAAAAACTGTTTTTT. V is TRBV6-1 and J is TRBJ1-4; 8 bases are a match to TRBD1. This CDR3 comprises 15 residues. Germline V gives CDR1 MNHNS, CDR2 SASEGT. With 2 bases clipped from V and 7 bases from J, the junction kept 6 bases outside the gene matches.

The CDR3 region is CASSQGRSLSGGRAYEQYF. The CDR3 DNA follows: TGCGCCAGCAGCCAAGGAAGGAGCCTCAGTGGCGGGAGGGCCTACGAGCAGTACTTC. The V call is TRBV4-1, the J call TRBJ2-7; 9 bases are a match to TRBD2. The V gene end was trimmed by 1 base and the J gene end by 2 bases; junction bases not matched to a gene: 15. The CDR3 has 19 residues. Germline lookup yields CDR1 MGHRA and CDR2 YSYEKL.

This chain uses TRBV4-3 with TRBJ2-7; TRBD2 matches 9 bases. The germline gives CDR1 LGHNA, CDR2 YSLEER. The length of the CDR3 is 16 residues. The V gene end was trimmed by 0 bases and the J gene end by 3 bases; junction bases not matched to a gene: 6. CDR3 nucleotide sequence: TGCGCCAGCAGCCAAGATCTTCATAGCGGGAGCTACGAGCAGTACTTC. Encoded protein: CASSQDLHSGSYEQYF.

The chain couples TRBV4-1 to TRBJ2-2; the D is unclear. V lost 1 base, J lost 0 bases, and 12 bases lay in between. Germline values: CDR1 MGHRA, CDR2 YSYEKL. The CDR3 has 17 amino acids. The CDR3 sequence: CASSQAGYQPNTGELFF. Here the CDR3 DNA reads TGCGCCAGCAGCCAAGCTGGCTACCAGCCGAACACCGGGGAGCTGTTTTTT.

The CDR3: CASSQDAWSLEQYF. The CDR3 DNA reads as TGTGCCAGCAGCCAAGACGCATGGTCCTTAGAGCAGTACTTC. The chain carries TRBV14 and TRBJ2-7; no clear D. Germline V gene lookup returns CDR1 SGHDN and CDR2 FVKESK. V was shortened by 0 bases and J by 7 bases, with 13 bases between the two germline ends. The length of the CDR3 is 14 residues.

The chain links TRBV10-3 to TRBJ2-4; D is perhaps TRBD2 (6 bases). The germline gives CDR1 ENHRY, CDR2 SYGVKD. V gave up 0 bases and J gave up 0 bases, with 9 bases separating them. This CDR3 spans 16 amino acids. The CDR3 bases are TGTGCCATCAGTGAGTCGGGCGGGATAGCCAAAAACATTCAGTACTTC. Protein sequence: CAISESGGIAKNIQYF.

The rearrangement links TRBV7-2 to TRBJ1-6, with D maybe TRBD1 (5 bases). The V gene's germline CDR1 is SGHTA and CDR2 FQGNSA. V lost 2 bases and J 8 bases, leaving 19 bases between the germline ends. CDR3 length: 17 amino acids. In DNA form, the CDR3 reads TGTGCCAGCAGCTTATATGACCAGGGACTATGGGATTCACCCCTCCACTTT. Its protein is CASSLYDQGLWDSPLHF. Filled out from reference TRBV7-2 and TRBJ1-6, the complete variable domain reads GAGVSQSPSNKVTEKGKDVELRCDPISGHTALYWYRQSLGQGLEFLIYFQGNSAPDKSGLPSDRFSAERTGGSVSTLTIQRTQQEDSAVYLCASSLYDQGLWDSPLHFGNGTRLTVT.

The rearrangement links TRBV10-1 to TRBJ2-7; D unclear. The V and J ends lost 0 bases and 5 bases respectively, with 8 bases between them. CDR1 and CDR2 from the germline V gene are WNHNN and SYGVQD (reference sequence). The CDR3 is made up of 13 amino acids. CDR3 sequence: CASSESGIHEQYF. The CDR3 nucleotides read TGCGCCAGCAGTGAGTCAGGGATCCACGAGCAGTACTTC.

This chain connects TRBV7-2 to TRBJ2-5; D gene ambiguous. The CDR3 is 13 residues long. The germline V gene encodes CDR1 SGHTA and CDR2 FQGNSA. The ends were cut back, 7 bases at V and 0 bases at J, with 9 bases in the middle. The CDR3 here is CASTRGNQETQYF. The CDR3 bases are TGTGCCAGCACTCGCGGAAACCAAGAGACCCAGTACTTC.

This chain uses TRBV28 with TRBJ1-2; 8 positions match TRBD1. V was pared by 6 bases and J by 6 bases, with 12 bases of the junction left unmatched. The CDR3 is made up of 15 amino acids. The V gene's germline CDR1 is MDHEN and CDR2 SYDVKM. In DNA form, the CDR3 reads TGTGCCAGCAGCCTCCTCAGGACAGGGCTTCATGGCTACACCTTC. Translating it yields CASSLLRTGLHGYTF.

J is TRBJ1-6 and V is TRBV28, with 7 bases identical to TRBD1. The germline V gene has CDR1 MDHEN and CDR2 SYDVKM. There are 15 residues in the CDR3. The V gene end was trimmed by 7 bases and the J gene end by 2 bases; junction bases not matched to a gene: 5. The CDR3 sequence is CASIEGTAYNSPLHF. CDR3 DNA: TGTGCCAGCATCGAAGGGACAGCCTATAATTCACCCCTCCACTTT. The variable domain in full, with the rest retrieved from reference TRBV28 and TRBJ1-6, is DVKVTQSSRYLVKRTGEKVFLECVQDMDHENMFWYRQDPGLGLRLIYFSYDVKMKEKGDIPEGYSVSREKKERFSLILESASTNQTSMYLCASIEGTAYNSPLHFGNGTRLTVT.

The chain couples TRBV7-9 to TRBJ2-2; 10 bases are shared with TRBD1. Germline assignment: CDR1 SEHNR and CDR2 FQNEAQ (reference sequence). J gave up 2 bases and V 5 bases, and 8 bases lay outside the gene matches. This CDR3 spans 17 amino acids. The CDR3 nucleotides read TGTGCCAGCAGCCTAAAGGGACAGGGGATCAACACCGGGGAGCTGTTTTTT. Translating gives CASSLKGQGINTGELFF.

The chain links TRBV11-2 to TRBJ2-6, with D perhaps TRBD2 (5 bases). The CDR3 consists of 16 residues. Trimming pared 1 base from V and 2 bases from J, leaving 9 bases between. The germline CDR1 and CDR2 sequences are SGHAT and FQNNGV. CDR3 bases: TGTGCCAGCAGCTTAGCGGCCGGGGCTGGGGCCAACGTCCTGACTTTC. Residues: CASSLAAGAGANVLTF.

V and J are TRBV28 and TRBJ2-7, with D tentatively TRBD1 (6 bases). V was clipped by 10 bases and J by 6 bases, with 16 bases between them. CDR3 length: 12 residues. Germline V CDR1 and CDR2: MDHEN, SYDVKM. The CDR3: CAITTGLGEQYF. CDR3 nucleotides: TGTGCCATCACCACAGGGTTAGGCGAGCAGTACTTC.

V and J are TRBV4-1 and TRBJ1-2; D unresolved. The CDR3 consists of 13 residues. Germline V CDR1 and CDR2: MGHRA, YSYEKL. V was trimmed by 5 bases and J by 0 bases, leaving 7 bases between them. CDR3 DNA: TGCGCCAGCAGCAGGCTAGCTAACTATGGCTACACCTTC. Encoded protein: CASSRLANYGYTF.

V is TRBV7-3 and J is TRBJ2-1; tentative D call: TRBD1 (6 bases). Germline-derived CDR1 and CDR2 are SGHTA and FQGTGA. V lost 4 bases to trimming and J lost 9 bases, with 13 bases between them. This CDR3 spans 13 amino acids. This CDR3 reads CASSWTVSGEQFF. The CDR3 DNA reads as TGTGCCAGCAGCTGGACAGTTAGTGGTGAGCAGTTCTTC.

The chain employs TRBV9 and TRBJ2-7; the D is unclear. CDR1 is SGDLS, CDR2 YYNGEE, per germline. V was shortened by 7 bases and J by 0 bases, with 20 bases between the two germline ends. The CDR3 consists of 16 residues. CDR3 amino acids: CASSASIEGDSYEQYF. CDR3 in DNA: TGTGCCAGCTCCGCGTCTATAGAAGGTGACTCCTACGAGCAGTACTTC.

The chain has TRBV27 and TRBJ1-1; D might be TRBD1 (6 bases). The V gene's germline CDR1 is MNHEY and CDR2 SMNVEV (reference sequence). The CDR3 extends over 16 amino acids. V was trimmed by 7 bases and J by 0 bases, leaving 18 bases between them. The CDR3 bases are TGTGCCAGCACCCTATCCGGGGGCACCGTGAACACTGAAGCTTTCTTT. It is translated as CASTLSGGTVNTEAFF.

V is TRBV6-1 and J is TRBJ1-4; a weak D match, TRBD1 (6 bases). Germline CDR1 is MNHNS and CDR2 is SASEGT. CDR3 length: 15 residues. V was pared by 0 bases and J by 8 bases, with 13 bases between. This CDR3 is CASSEAPGGREKLFF. For the CDR3, the DNA is TGTGCCAGCAGTGAAGCGCCGGGGGGCCGGGAAAAACTGTTTTTT.

The chain recombines TRBV10-2 with TRBJ2-7; 7 nucleotides match TRBD2. V lost 11 bases and J lost 3; bases outside the gene matches: 10. The CDR3 is 13 amino acids. The germline V gene has CDR1 WSHSY and CDR2 SAAADI. The CDR3 DNA reads as TGCGCCGTTGATAGCGGGTCTGACTACGAGCAGTACTTC. Its protein product is CAVDSGSDYEQYF.

The chain is built from TRBV5-5 and TRBJ1-1, with D possibly matching TRBD1 (6 bases). The CDR3 covers 15 residues. Germline CDR1 SGHKS, CDR2 YYEKEE (reference sequence). The V end was cut by 4 bases, the J end by 7 bases, with 20 bases between. DNA of the CDR3: TGTGCCAGCAGCATGCTACGGGGGGCGCATAGTGAAGCTTTCTTT. Protein: CASSMLRGAHSEAFF.

This chain joins TRBV5-1 and TRBJ2-3; the D gene is possibly TRBD2 (6 bases). Germline loops: CDR1 SGHRS, CDR2 YFSETQ. This CDR3 is 19 amino acids long. Trimming left V 4 bases short and J 0 bases short, with 24 bases between. CDR3 sequence: CASSKRTRGAHRSTDTQYF. The CDR3 DNA reads as TGCGCCAGCAGCAAAAGGACGCGGGGCGCCCACCGTAGCACAGATACGCAGTATTTT.